This T cell receptor beta chain was profiled in a study of cytomegalovirus exposure and HLA in healthy donors. Study conclusions and caveats: In a later analysis, common viral pathogens appeared linked to several of the most significant clusters.

About this clone: Antigen: not known.

PCR was performed using 60 Vbeta and 13 Jbeta primers. Profiling relied on immunoSEQ multiplex PCR, and the TCRdb table lists in-frame clones only, not all of them. The sample contains approximately 140,000 clones, roughly 80% of which appear only once. Sequencing used PBMCs. The receptor comes from a man younger than 35 in good health and CMV-seronegative.

The CDR3 DNA reads as TGCGCCAGCAGCTTGGGGCCAGGGCAATCCATGAACACTGAAGCTTTCTTT. Translation gives CASSLGPGQSMNTEAFF. The V call is TRBV5-1, the J call TRBJ1-1; the D gene is possibly TRBD1 (5 bases). CDR1 is SGHRS, CDR2 YFSETQ, per germline. The CDR3 runs 17 residues. V lost 0 bases and J lost 0, with 15 bases in between.